A selection of T cell receptor beta chains follows, all from one sample in a study of blood T cell repertoires in COVID-19. Sequenced by immunoSEQ multiplex PCR; TCRdb stores in-frame clones only, minus some. The sample shows 300,000 to 400,000 clones, about 90% of them seen only once. Sequenced input: PBMCs or T cells enriched from blood (not recorded which). All receptors derive from a woman aged 30 to 39 who had recovered from COVID-19. The CDR3 runs from the conserved cysteine through the conserved F or W. A D gene is named only where the DNA matches it firmly. Clone size is given for some rows only: seen once, a few or many times, or a class if the clone is expanded.

>TRBJ1-5|.|TRBV28|TRBD1
CASSPTDRESQPQHF
TGTGCCAGCAGTCCAACGGACAGGGAAAGTCAGCCCCAGCATTTT
>TRBJ1-4|once|TRBV19|.
CASSMPRGEKLFF
TGTGCCAGTAGTATGCCGAGAGGTGAAAAACTGTTTTTT
>TRBJ1-5|.|TRBV11-3|TRBD1
CASSSQSTGIRAPQHF
TGTGCCAGCAGCTCACAGTCGACAGGGATCAGAGCGCCCCAGCATTTT
>TRBJ2-2|.|TRBV7-2|.
CASSPLSGATGELFF
TGTGCCAGCAGCCCCCTCTCTGGGGCCACCGGGGAGCTGTTTTTT
>TRBJ2-2|.|TRBV5-4|TRBD2
CASSSRTSGGANTGELFF
TGTGCCAGCAGCTCTCGGACTAGCGGGGGCGCGAACACCGGGGAGCTGTTTTTT
>TRBJ2-2|.|TRBV27|TRBD1
CASSTSGTGGRGTGELFF
TGTGCCAGCAGTACTTCCGGGACAGGGGGCCGGGGCACCGGGGAGCTGTTTTTT
>TRBJ2-2|.|TRBV9|TRBD2
CASSPLAGAGELFF
TGTGCCAGCAGCCCTCTAGCGGGGGCCGGGGAGCTGTTTTTT
>TRBJ2-4|.|TRBV4-1|TRBD1
CASSQGRQGLLAKNIQYF
TGCGCCAGCAGCCAAGGGAGACAGGGGCTTCTAGCCAAAAACATTCAGTACTTC
>TRBJ1-6|.|TRBV5-1|TRBD1
CASSLGHRGDSPLHF
TGCGCCAGCAGCTTGGGACACAGGGGAGACTCACCCCTCCACTTT
>TRBJ2-7|.|TRBV27|.
CASSLQAPYEQYF
TGTGCCAGCAGTCTACAGGCGCCCTACGAGCAGTACTTC
>TRBJ1-2|once|TRBV19|.
CASSTPPGGYTF
TGTGCCAGTAGTACGCCCCCGGGAGGCTACACCTTC
>TRBJ1-5|.|TRBV5-8|.
CASSSRVANQPQHF
TGTGCCAGCAGCTCACGGGTCGCAAATCAGCCCCAGCATTTT
>TRBJ1-4|.|TRBV27|TRBD1
CASRTGAEKLFF
TGTGCCAGCAGAACAGGGGCTGAAAAACTGTTTTTT
>TRBJ2-5|.|TRBV14|TRBD2
CASSQTRLAGRETQYF
TGTGCCAGCAGCCAAACCAGACTAGCGGGGCGAGAGACCCAGTACTTC
>TRBJ2-5|.|TRBV5-1|TRBD1
CASRMTGKETQYF
TGCGCCAGCAGGATGACAGGGAAAGAGACCCAGTACTTC
>TRBJ1-2|.|TRBV19|TRBD1
CASSRYTGAGYGYTF
TGTGCCAGTAGTCGGTATACAGGGGCCGGCTATGGCTACACCTTC
>TRBJ2-3|.|TRBV4-1|.
CASSIAGNADTQYF
TGCGCCAGCAGCATCGCAGGGAACGCAGATACGCAGTATTTT
>TRBJ2-2|.|TRBV7-2|.
CASSLYGGTGELFF
TGTGCCAGCAGCTTATACGGGGGCACCGGGGAGCTGTTTTTT
>TRBJ2-5|.|TRBV4-3|.
CASSQVVDETQYF
TGCGCCAGCAGCCAAGTGGTAGATGAGACCCAGTACTTC
>TRBJ1-5|once|TRBV19|.
CASTGAYSNQPQHF
TGTGCCAGTACTGGGGCCTATAGCAATCAGCCCCAGCATTTT
>TRBJ2-1|.|TRBV7-5|.
CVRSTAPPSYNEQFF
TGTGTCAGAAGCACAGCACCCCCCTCCTACAATGAGCAGTTCTTC
>TRBJ2-7|.|TRBV6-5|TRBD1
CASRIPGQSQYEQYF
TGTGCCAGCAGAATCCCGGGACAGTCCCAATACGAGCAGTACTTC
>TRBJ2-7|.|TRBV2|TRBD2
CASSEAYIAGDSYEQYF
TGTGCCAGCAGTGAAGCGTACATAGCGGGGGACTCCTACGAGCAGTACTTC
>TRBJ2-1|.|TRBV14|TRBD2
CASSQTGLGSIRSYNEQFF
TGTGCCAGCAGCCAAACCGGACTAGGCTCAATTCGGTCCTACAATGAGCAGTTCTTC
>TRBJ2-5|.|TRBV19|TRBD2
CASGLGLAGGEETQYF
TGTGCCAGTGGGCTAGGGCTAGCGGGGGGGGAAGAGACCCAGTACTTC
>TRBJ1-1|.|TRBV29-1|.
CSPFGVSEAFF
TGCAGCCCCTTCGGAGTCTCTGAAGCTTTCTTT
>TRBJ1-5|few|TRBV6-1|TRBD1
CASSERQGRNQPQHF
TGTGCCAGCAGTGAACGACAGGGGAGAAATCAGCCCCAGCATTTT
>TRBJ2-1|.|TRBV5-1|TRBD2
CASSLAGTSVSRVEQFF
TGCGCCAGCAGCTTGGCCGGGACTAGCGTTAGTAGGGTTGAGCAGTTCTTC
>TRBJ2-5|.|TRBV28|.
CASSPAGSPTKETQYF
TGTGCCAGCAGCCCTGCGGGCAGCCCGACCAAAGAGACCCAGTACTTC
>TRBJ1-6|.|TRBV3-1/TRBV3-2|.
CASSLGDYPALHF
TGTGCCAGCAGCCTAGGGGACTATCCGGCCCTCCACTTT
>TRBJ1-2|.|TRBV24-1|.
CATSDDRAGERYGYTF
TGTGCCACCAGTGATGACCGGGCAGGGGAGCGGTATGGCTACACCTTC
>TRBJ2-1|.|TRBV18|TRBD1
CASSRPGQGNNEQFF
TGTGCCAGCTCACGTCCGGGACAGGGGAACAATGAGCAGTTCTTC
>TRBJ2-5|once|TRBV7-9|.
CASSLSPVQETQYF
TGTGCCAGCAGCTTAAGCCCGGTACAAGAGACCCAGTACTTC
>TRBJ1-5|.|TRBV28|.
CASSLYGGGRQPQHF
TGTGCCAGCAGTTTATACGGGGGGGGGCGGCAGCCCCAGCATTTT
>TRBJ2-5|.|TRBV18|TRBD2
CASSPKIAGDGETQYF
TGTGCCAGCTCACCAAAAATAGCGGGGGACGGGGAGACCCAGTACTTC
>TRBJ1-1|.|TRBV19|.
CASSTRAEAFF
TGTGCCAGTAGTACCCGAGCGGAAGCTTTCTTT
>TRBJ2-3|once|TRBV4-2|TRBD2
CASSPGLAGGPDTDTQYF
TGTGCCAGCAGCCCGGGACTAGCGGGGGGGCCCGACACAGATACGCAGTATTTT
>TRBJ2-3|.|TRBV5-1|.
CASSLGGDSRVSGTQYF
TGCGCCAGCAGCTTGGGGGGTGACAGTAGGGTGTCGGGTACGCAGTATTTT
>TRBJ1-2|.|TRBV30|.
CAAKDQPGNGYTF
TGTGCCGCGAAAGATCAGCCAGGGAATGGCTACACCTTC
>TRBJ2-7|.|TRBV24-1|TRBD1
CATSDGDRPYEQYF
TGTGCCACCAGTGATGGGGACAGGCCGTACGAGCAGTACTTC
>TRBJ2-5|.|TRBV6-1|TRBD2
CASSAPRGGLAGTETQYF
TGTGCCAGCAGTGCACCGCGGGGGGGACTAGCGGGGACGGAGACCCAGTACTTC
>TRBJ2-7|.|TRBV5-1|.
CASSLAGGPSVNEQYF
TGCGCCAGCAGCTTGGCCGGAGGCCCAAGTGTCAACGAGCAGTACTTC
>TRBJ2-1|.|TRBV5-6|TRBD2
CASSPGLATSYNEQFF
TGTGCCAGCAGCCCAGGACTAGCGACCTCCTACAATGAGCAGTTCTTC
>TRBJ2-2|.|TRBV5-6|.
CASKGRENTGELFF
TGTGCCAGCAAAGGTCGGGAAAACACCGGGGAGCTGTTTTTT
>TRBJ1-6|few|TRBV19|TRBD1
CASRPGGASSPLHF
TGTGCCAGTAGACCAGGGGGCGCGAGTTCACCCCTCCACTTT
>TRBJ1-2|once|TRBV18|.
CASSSGTRDGYTF
TGTGCCAGCTCATCCGGGACAAGAGATGGCTACACCTTC
>TRBJ2-5|.|TRBV7-9|.
CASSPNSQETQYF
TGTGCCAGCAGCCCTAACAGCCAAGAGACCCAGTACTTC
>TRBJ1-2|.|TRBV30|TRBD1
CAWTGGASRYGYTF
TGTGCCTGGACAGGGGGCGCTTCTAGGTATGGCTACACCTTC
>TRBJ2-2|.|TRBV13|.
CASSLYPRELFF
TGTGCCAGCAGCTTATATCCCCGGGAGCTGTTTTTT
>TRBJ2-4|.|TRBV9|TRBD2
CASSERGQGSGIQYF
TGTGCCAGCAGCGAGCGGGGGCAGGGTAGTGGCATTCAGTACTTC
>TRBJ2-3|.|TRBV18|TRBD1
CAGSSTGGYADTQYF
TGTGCCGGATCCTCGACAGGGGGATATGCAGATACGCAGTATTTT
>TRBJ1-1|.|TRBV6-1|.
CASIDWPNTEAFF
TGTGCCAGCATTGACTGGCCGAACACTGAAGCTTTCTTT
>TRBJ2-1|.|TRBV19|.
CASSILPSYNEQFF
TGTGCCAGTAGTATTCTTCCCTCCTACAATGAGCAGTTCTTC
>TRBJ2-2|.|TRBV6-5|TRBD1
CASRGTENTGELFF
TGTGCCAGCAGGGGGACAGAGAACACCGGGGAGCTGTTTTTT
>TRBJ1-5|.|TRBV28|.
CASSSWDTNQPQHF
TGTGCCAGCAGTTCTTGGGACACCAATCAGCCCCAGCATTTT